The source of this T cell receptor beta chain is a study of blood T cell repertoires in COVID-19. On the study more broadly: Both acute and convalescent COVID-19 samples were obtained from the United States, Italy and Spain.

Resolution of symptoms, clearance, or two negative PCRs was present in recovered Cohort 3 donors. Clones were read by immunoSEQ multiplex PCR, and TCRdb kept only the in-frame ones, dropping some. The table records approximately 350,000 clones, about 88% of them present only once. This TCR was sampled from a woman in her thirties who had recovered from COVID-19. Sequenced material: PBMCs or T cells enriched from blood (not recorded which).

CDR3 bases: TGTGCCAGCAGCCGGCTGGGCGGGAGTGCCTACAATGAGCAGTTCTTC. Residues: CASSRLGGSAYNEQFF. The chain uses TRBV3-1 (or the pseudogene TRBV3-2) and TRBJ2-1, with 7 bases identical to TRBD2. V lost 4 bases to trimming and J lost 2 bases; unmatched junction nucleotides: 8. Per the germline V gene, CDR1 is LGHDT and CDR2 is YNNKEL (reference sequence). CDR3 size: 16 residues.